A single sample gave rise to the 28 T cell receptor beta chains below, sequenced in a study of cytomegalovirus exposure and HLA in healthy donors. PCR involved 60 Vbeta and 13 Jbeta primers. TCRdb keeps only in-frame clones here, not all; method: immunoSEQ multiplex PCR. The profile covers about 89,000 clones, with less than 80% appearing a single time and around 1.4% taken by the ten largest. Specimen: PBMCs. The receptors were sampled from a male donor in good health and CMV-seronegative.

The chain couples TRBV7-6 to TRBJ1-3; D is unresolved. The germline V and J ends were trimmed by 6 bases and 5 bases, with 11 bases remaining between them. Germline CDR1 SGHVS, CDR2 FNYEAQ. The CDR3 extends over 13 amino acids. In DNA, the CDR3 is TGTGCCAGCAGTGCGGGAAGCCGAAACACCATATATTTT. Protein: CASSAGSRNTIYF.

This chain uses TRBV5-6 with TRBJ1-1, with D unclear. The germline CDR1 and CDR2 sequences are SGHDT and YYEEEE. The CDR3 runs 16 residues. The germline V and J ends were trimmed by 4 bases and 1 base, with 17 bases remaining between them. In DNA, the CDR3 is TGTGCCAGCAGCCCCTCAGTAGGGAGGTGGAACACTGAAGCTTTCTTT. This translates into CASSPSVGRWNTEAFF.

This clone appeared once. The DNA of the CDR3 is TGTGCCAGCAGCCACAGACAGGGTGATGGCTACACCTTC. Translated: CASSHRQGDGYTF. V usage is TRBV7-2 and J usage is TRBJ1-2, with 7 bases aligning to TRBD1. Losses at the gene ends were 5 bases for V and 6 bases for J; bases not matched to a gene: 6. Germline V CDR1 and CDR2: SGHTA, FQGNSA. The CDR3 has 13 residues. The variable domain in full, completed from reference TRBV7-2 and TRBJ1-2, reads GAGVSQSPSNKVTEKGKDVELRCDPISGHTALYWYRQSLGQGLEFLIYFQGNSAPDKSGLPSDRFSAERTGGSVSTLTIQRTQQEDSAVYLCASSHRQGDGYTFGSGTRLTVV.

This clone appeared a few times. The rearrangement links TRBV6-4 to TRBJ2-1, with 8 bases fitting TRBD1. Germline values: CDR1 MRHNA, CDR2 SNTAGT. CDR3 length: 16 residues. Unmatched junction bases numbered 12, after V lost 4 bases and J lost 7 bases. The CDR3 sequence: CASSGKAGGKVNEQFF. For the CDR3, the DNA is TGTGCCAGCAGTGGAAAGGCAGGGGGCAAGGTGAATGAGCAGTTCTTC.

The chain is built from TRBV4-1 and TRBJ1-4; the match to TRBD1 covers 9 bases. The CDR3 runs 14 residues. Per the germline V gene, CDR1 is MGHRA and CDR2 is YSYEKL. Germline trimming cut 5 bases from V and 5 bases from J; bases unmatched to any gene: 3. CDR3 in amino acids: CASSNGQGNEKLFF. The CDR3 DNA is TGCGCCAGCAGCAACGGACAGGGGAATGAAAAACTGTTTTTT.

The chain recombines TRBV9 with TRBJ1-3, with D perhaps matching TRBD1 (6 bases). Trimming took 3 bases from V and 4 from J, leaving 17 bases between them. Germline CDR1 SGDLS, CDR2 YYNGEE. The CDR3 length is 16 residues. The CDR3 sequence: CASSATTGSGGNTIYF. CDR3 sequence (DNA): TGTGCCAGCAGCGCGACGACAGGTTCTGGAGGAAACACCATATATTTT.

This clone was detected a few times. The rearrangement links TRBV7-7 to TRBJ2-1; TRBD2 matches at 13 bases. Germline loops: CDR1 SSHAT, CDR2 FNYEAQ (reference sequence). With 3 bases clipped from V and 6 bases from J, the junction kept 17 bases outside the gene matches. This CDR3 contains 20 residues. The CDR3 region is CASSLRHGTSGKLGANEQFF. DNA for the CDR3: TGTGCCAGCAGCTTGCGACACGGGACTAGCGGGAAGTTGGGGGCCAATGAGCAGTTCTTC.

The rearrangement joins TRBV5-1 to TRBJ2-2, with 9 bases lining up with TRBD1. The V and J ends lost 4 bases and 2 bases, in that order; junction bases with no gene match: 3. The germline V gene encodes CDR1 SGHRS and CDR2 YFSETQ. The CDR3 contains 15 residues. CDR3: CASSKGQGNTGELFF. The CDR3 coding sequence is TGCGCCAGCAGCAAGGGACAGGGTAACACCGGGGAGCTGTTTTTT.

The chain carries TRBV5-1 and TRBJ1-1; 9 bases are a match to TRBD1. The CDR3 totals 17 residues. Trimming removed 0 bases from V and 3 bases from J; junction bases left unmatched: 9. CDR1 is SGHRS, CDR2 YFSETQ, per germline. The CDR3 nucleotides are TGCGCCAGCAGCTTGGATGCGACAGGGGGTCGGTACACTGAAGCTTTCTTT. Translated, it gives CASSLDATGGRYTEAFF.

The V and J genes are TRBV21-1 and TRBJ2-7; TRBD1, the D gene given by the table, was not confirmed from the DNA. TRBV21-1 is a listed pseudogene. The CDR3 runs to 15 residues. Here the CDR3 reads CASSKTRRVPYEQYF. CDR3 in DNA: TGTGCCAGCAGCAAGACCCGCAGGGTACCCTACGAGCAGTACTTC.

V is TRBV9 and J is TRBJ2-2; TRBD2 matches 13 bases. Germline-derived CDR1 and CDR2 are SGDLS and YYNGEE. There are 22 residues in the CDR3. Germline trimming cut 0 bases from V and 0 bases from J; bases unmatched to any gene: 14. CDR3 bases: TGTGCCAGCAGCGTAGGGGGGGTTGGACTAGCGGGAGAGGGGGCGAACACCGGGGAGCTGTTTTTT. Translated, it gives CASSVGGVGLAGEGANTGELFF.

V usage is TRBV14 and J usage is TRBJ2-7; 8 bases match TRBD2. Looked up from germline, CDR1 is SGHDN and CDR2 is FVKESK. Trimming took 1 base from V and 1 from J; bases not matched to a gene: 9. The CDR3 is made up of 17 amino acids. The CDR3: CASSQGVLTGGSYEQYF. The CDR3 bases are TGTGCCAGCAGCCAAGGGGTTCTAACGGGGGGGTCCTACGAGCAGTACTTC.

This chain joins TRBV4-3 and TRBJ2-7; D not resolved. This CDR3 region has 15 residues. Germline V lookup: CDR1 LGHNA, CDR2 YSLEER. Trimming took off 0 bases at V and 4 bases at J, with 13 bases between the two ends. The CDR3 here is CASSQDNNRVYEQYF. The CDR3 DNA reads TGCGCCAGCAGCCAAGATAATAATAGAGTTTACGAGCAGTACTTC.

The CDR3 reads CASSSGTGTSAFF. The CDR3 DNA reads as TGTGCCAGCAGCTCCGGGACAGGGACATCGGCTTTCTTT. The rearrangement joins TRBV7-3 to TRBJ1-1, with 9 nucleotides matching TRBD1. Germline-derived CDR1 and CDR2 are SGHTA and FQGTGA. J lost 11 bases, V lost 4 bases, and 8 bases had no gene match. This CDR3 contains 13 residues.

The J gene is TRBJ1-4, the V gene TRBV10-1, with TRBD1 identical over 12 bases. The germline V gene encodes CDR1 WNHNN and CDR2 SYGVQD (reference sequence). This CDR3 spans 15 amino acids. Unmatched junction bases numbered 4, after V lost 3 bases and J lost 8 bases. The CDR3 loop is CASSEGGQGAEKLFF. CDR3 in DNA: TGCGCCAGCAGTGAAGGGGGACAGGGGGCGGAAAAACTGTTTTTT.

This sequence joins TRBV10-1 and TRBJ2-1; D ambiguous. The germline V gene encodes CDR1 WNHNN and CDR2 SYGVQD (reference sequence). The CDR3 totals 14 residues. V gave up 7 bases and J gave up 8 bases, with 18 bases separating them. DNA for the CDR3: TGCGCCAGCACGATGGCCGGAGTCGACGATGAGCAGTTCTTC. The encoded protein is CASTMAGVDDEQFF.

This chain connects TRBV2 to TRBJ2-2, with D perhaps matching TRBD2 (5 bases). The germline V and J ends were trimmed by 6 bases and 6 bases, with 11 bases remaining between them. Per germline, CDR1 SNHLY and CDR2 FYNNEI. This CDR3 is 13 amino acids long. CDR3 region: CASSANGAGELFF. The CDR3 nucleotides read TGTGCCAGCAGCGCAAACGGGGCCGGGGAGCTGTTTTTT.

The CDR3: CASTDRTSGGYEQYF. DNA of the CDR3: TGTGCCAGCACCGACAGGACTAGCGGAGGCTACGAGCAGTACTTC. This rearrangement joins TRBV6-5 to TRBJ2-7; 10 bases agree with TRBD2. The CDR3 is made up of 15 amino acids. CDR1 and CDR2 from the germline V gene are MNHEY and SVGAGI. With V trimmed by 7 bases and J by 3 bases, 9 bases remained unmatched.

CDR3 nucleotides: TGTGCCAGCACCAGAGGGAGCGGGAGAAGTTCCGGGGAGCTGTTTTTT. The encoded protein is CASTRGSGRSSGELFF. The rearrangement joins TRBV7-8 to TRBJ2-2, with 8 bases lining up with TRBD2. CDR3 length equals 16 residues. V was clipped by 7 bases and J by 6 bases; unmatched bases: 13. Germline CDR1 SGHVS, CDR2 FQNEAQ.

V is TRBV6-5 and J is TRBJ2-1; 8 bases map to TRBD1. Germline CDR1 reads MNHEY; CDR2 reads SVGAGI. V trimming: 5 bases; J trimming: 2 bases; junction bases outside the gene matches: 5. This CDR3 has 15 residues. CDR3 nucleotide sequence: TGTGCCAGCAGTCCGCGACAGGGGACCTACAATGAGCAGTTCTTC. It specifies CASSPRQGTYNEQFF.

The gene calls are TRBV9 and TRBJ2-1, with 7 bases lining up with TRBD1. Germline loops: CDR1 SGDLS, CDR2 YYNGEE. Trimming took 0 bases from V and 6 from J; bases not matched to a gene: 0. This CDR3 comprises 13 residues. CDR3 nucleotide sequence: TGTGCCAGCAGCGTAGCAGGGGGCAATGAGCAGTTCTTC. Protein product: CASSVAGGNEQFF.

The chain employs TRBV5-1 and TRBJ2-7, with 12 positions matching TRBD1. This CDR3 has 16 amino acids. The trim removed 3 bases at V and 5 bases at J, leaving 9 bases unmatched. From germline, CDR1 is SGHRS and CDR2 YFSETQ. CDR3 DNA sequence: TGCGCCAGCAGCTCGGGACAGGGGGCGCGAAATAACGAGCAGTACTTC. Protein: CASSSGQGARNNEQYF.

With regard to this clone: At one boundary the junction diverges from the germline segment, which might be a read error. CDR3 nucleotide sequence: TGTTCCAGCAGCTTGGGCGGGAATGACGAGCAGTACTTC. Translating gives CSSSLGGNDEQYF. V is TRBV7-9 and J is TRBJ2-7; the D gene is possibly TRBD2 (6 bases). Germline V gives CDR1 SEHNR, CDR2 FQNEAQ (reference sequence). There are 13 residues in the CDR3.

This chain links TRBV7-2 with TRBJ1-1, with 9 bases aligning to TRBD1. This CDR3 region has 15 residues. From germline, CDR1 is SGHTA and CDR2 FQGNSA. V shed 5 bases and J 2 bases; nucleotides not matched to a gene: 6. The CDR3 DNA sequence: TGTGCCAGCAGCCTGGGACAGGGCTTTAACACTGAAGCTTTCTTT. It translates to CASSLGQGFNTEAFF.

The V call is TRBV4-1, the J call TRBJ2-1; 11 bases are shared with TRBD2. Per germline, CDR1 MGHRA and CDR2 YSYEKL. V trimming: 5 bases; J trimming: 3 bases; junction bases outside the gene matches: 6. CDR3 length: 16 amino acids. CDR3 loop: CASSVGTSGYYNEQFF. DNA of the CDR3: TGCGCCAGCAGCGTCGGGACTAGCGGATACTACAATGAGCAGTTCTTC.

The chain carries TRBV4-3 and TRBJ2-1; 12 nucleotides agree with TRBD2. The junction had 0 bases not matched to a gene; V was cut back by 4 bases and J by 2 bases. The CDR3 extends over 15 amino acids. CDR1 is LGHNA and CDR2 is YSLEER in the germline V gene. The CDR3 region is CASSPSGGAYNEQFF. The CDR3, as DNA: TGCGCCAGCAGCCCTAGCGGGGGGGCCTACAATGAGCAGTTCTTC.

Notes on this clone: An end of the junction does not agree with germline; a read error may underlie this. The gene calls are TRBV29-1 and TRBJ1-4, with 7 nucleotides matching TRBD1. Germline CDR1 reads SQVTM; CDR2 reads ANQGSEA. This CDR3 comprises 12 residues. DNA of the CDR3: TGCAGCGTAGAAGACAGGGTTGAAAAACTGTTTTTT. Translation: CSVEDRVEKLFF. The whole variable domain, filled in from reference TRBV29-1 and TRBJ1-4, reads SAVISQKPSRDICQRGTSLTIQCQVDSQVTMMFWYRQQPGQSLTLIATANQGSEATYESGFVIDKFPISRPNLTFSTLTVSNMSPEDSSIYLCSVEDRVEKLFFGSGTQLSVL.

The chain links TRBV9 to TRBJ1-1; D is undetermined. The CDR3 consists of 13 residues. Germline CDR1 and CDR2: SGDLS and YYNGEE. V dropped 3 bases and J dropped 0 bases, with 6 bases sitting between them. For the CDR3, the DNA is TGTGCCAGCAGCGCACTGCTGAACACTGAAGCTTTCTTT. This encodes CASSALLNTEAFF.